A single sample gave rise to the 28 T cell receptor beta chains below, sequenced in a study of PD-L1 blockade in urothelial cancer. Only in-frame clones appear in the TCRdb table, and some are missing; sequencing was by immunoSEQ multiplex PCR. The sample includes roughly 120,000 clones, around 85% of them seen just once. The time point here: pretreatment peripheral blood. Sequenced material: PBMCs, taken around atezolizumab (anti-PD-L1) treatment. Source of these receptors: a man aged 45 to 65 with urothelial cancer.

This sequence joins TRBV7-9 and TRBJ2-7; 10 bases fit TRBD1. The CDR3 has 15 residues. V lost 4 bases to trimming and J lost 7 bases; unmatched junction nucleotides: 10. CDR1 and CDR2 from the germline V gene are SEHNR and FQNEAQ (reference sequence). The DNA of the CDR3 is TGTGCCAGCAGCTCCCCCGGGACAGGGGTATGGGAGCAGTACTTC. Its protein product is CASSSPGTGVWEQYF.

The V gene is TRBV6-5, the J gene TRBJ2-7; tentative D call: TRBD1 (6 bases). The CDR3 contains 15 residues. With 4 bases removed from V and 4 bases from J, the gap between germline ends came to 17 bases. Germline loops: CDR1 MNHEY, CDR2 SVGAGI. The CDR3 sequence: CASSLQGSYGYEQYF. In nucleotides, the CDR3 is TGTGCCAGCAGTTTACAGGGAAGTTATGGGTACGAGCAGTACTTC.

The chain links TRBV6-1 to TRBJ1-4, with TRBD1 matching over 7 bases. The CDR3 covers 13 residues. V trimming: 7 bases; J trimming: 7 bases; junction bases outside the gene matches: 6. CDR1 and CDR2 (germline): MNHNS, SASEGT. This CDR3 is CASIANRGEKLFF. The CDR3 DNA reads TGTGCCAGCATTGCGAACAGGGGTGAAAAACTGTTTTTT.

The table lists this clone with a count of one. The chain links TRBV5-8 to TRBJ2-3; 11 bases fit TRBD1. Trimming removed 5 bases from V and 0 bases from J; junction bases left unmatched: 8. The CDR3 is 17 residues long. Germline V gene lookup returns CDR1 SGHTS and CDR2 YDEGEE. As DNA, the CDR3 is TGTGCCAGCAGTTCCGGGACAGGGGGACCTAGCACAGATACGCAGTATTTT. Translating gives CASSSGTGGPSTDTQYF.

The J gene is TRBJ2-5, the V gene TRBV16, with 8 bases aligning to TRBD1. Trimming took 4 bases from V and 7 from J; bases not matched to a gene: 8. The germline CDR1 and CDR2 sequences are KGHSY and FQNENV. The CDR3 extends over 14 amino acids. The CDR3 nucleotides read TGTGCCAGCAGCCGGGGACAGGAGATGGGGACCCAGTACTTC. Its translation is CASSRGQEMGTQYF. The full variable domain, with the rest looked up from reference TRBV16 and TRBJ2-5, is GEEVAQTPKHLVRGEGQKAKLYCAPIKGHSYVFWYQQVLKNEFKFLISFQNENVFDETGMPKERFSAKCLPNSPCSLEIQATKLEDSAVYFCASSRGQEMGTQYFGPGTRLLVL.

The J gene is TRBJ2-1, the V gene TRBV4-2; TRBD2 matches at 14 bases. CDR1 LGHNA and CDR2 YNFKEQ come from the germline V gene. Trimming at V came to 4 bases and at J to 8 bases, leaving 7 bases not matched to a gene. The CDR3 covers 16 residues. The CDR3 nucleotides are TGTGCCAGCAGCCGGGGGACTAGCGGGAGTGAAGATGAGCAGTTCTTC. It encodes CASSRGTSGSEDEQFF.

The chain links TRBV11-2 to TRBJ2-2; 13 bases map to TRBD2. Germline V gene data show CDR1 as SGHAT and CDR2 as FQNNGV. CDR3 length: 17 amino acids. V shed 1 base and J 5 bases; nucleotides not matched to a gene: 4. The CDR3, as DNA: TGTGCCAGCAGCTTAGGACTAGCGGGAGGCGGTACCGGGGAGCTGTTTTTT. Protein: CASSLGLAGGGTGELFF.

This clone came up once. The chain combines TRBV7-9 with TRBJ1-4, with 7 bases identical to TRBD1. V dropped 1 base and J dropped 11; count of bases not matched to a gene: 7. The germline CDR1 and CDR2 sequences are SEHNR and FQNEAQ (reference sequence). The CDR3 has 14 residues. CDR3 sequence reads: CASSLGQGGGKLFF. The DNA of the CDR3 is TGTGCCAGCAGCTTAGGACAGGGTGGTGGGAAACTGTTTTTT.

J is TRBJ1-5 and V is TRBV5-5, with TRBD1 matching over 8 bases. Germline loops: CDR1 SGHKS, CDR2 YYEKEE (reference sequence). This CDR3 has 16 residues. Losses at the gene ends were 4 bases for V and 7 bases for J; bases not matched to a gene: 13. The CDR3 nucleotides read TGTGCCAGCAGCACCTACCCGACAGGGGTGAGGCAGCCCCAGCATTTT. Translation: CASSTYPTGVRQPQHF.

The chain carries TRBV6-1 and TRBJ1-5; weak D call: TRBD1 (6 bases). This CDR3 region has 13 residues. The germline CDR1 and CDR2 sequences are MNHNS and SASEGT. Trimming shortened V by 10 bases and J by 4 bases, and 14 bases separated the two germline ends. CDR3 DNA: TGTGCCACCCGAATACAGGGAAATCAGCCCCAGCATTTT. It translates to CATRIQGNQPQHF.

The J gene is TRBJ1-6, the V gene TRBV5-4; weak D call: TRBD1 (6 bases). Trimming stripped 3 bases from V and 0 bases from J, with 16 bases between. There are 18 residues in the CDR3. Germline assignment: CDR1 SGHNT and CDR2 YYREEE (reference sequence). The CDR3 region is CASSSGGRGSSYNSPLHF. CDR3 coding DNA: TGTGCCAGCAGCTCGGGGGGCCGGGGAAGCTCCTATAATTCACCCCTCCACTTT.

The chain uses TRBV19 and TRBJ2-6; D gene unclear. Germline V gives CDR1 LNHDA, CDR2 SQIVND (reference sequence). V lost 3 bases to trimming and J lost 0 bases, with 9 bases between them. This CDR3 spans 16 amino acids. In DNA form, the CDR3 reads TGTGCCAGTAGTATTTTCTCCGGCTCTGGGGCCAACGTCCTGACTTTC. This translates into CASSIFSGSGANVLTF. Supplemented by reference TRBV19 and TRBJ2-6, the full variable domain reads DGGITQSPKYLFRKEGQNVTLSCEQNLNHDAMYWYRQDPGQGLRLIYYSQIVNDFQKGDIAEGYSVSREKKESFPLTVTSAQKNPTAFYLCASSIFSGSGANVLTFGAGSRLTVL.

CDR3 sequence reads: CASSLDGSGSYEQYF. In DNA, the CDR3 is TGTGCCAGCAGCTTAGATGGAAGCGGCTCCTACGAGCAGTACTTC. The chain joins TRBV11-2 to TRBJ2-7; TRBD2 is a possible D gene (5 bases). The CDR3 loop spans 15 amino acids. The germline V gene has CDR1 SGHAT and CDR2 FQNNGV. V was clipped by 0 bases and J by 0 bases, with 9 bases between them.

The chain links TRBV2 to TRBJ2-5; D is ambiguous. CDR3 length: 15 residues. Between the trimmed V and J ends, which lost 4 bases and 1 base, there was a span of 13 bases. Germline V lookup: CDR1 SNHLY, CDR2 FYNNEI. CDR3 coding DNA: TGTGCCAGCAGTGTTCACAGCCACAGCCAAGAGACCCAGTACTTC. It is translated as CASSVHSHSQETQYF.

The chain is built from TRBV5-1 and TRBJ2-3, with 12 bases that match TRBD2. J lost 4 bases, V lost 4 bases, and 7 bases had no gene match. In germline, CDR1 is SGHRS, CDR2 YFSETQ. This CDR3 is 16 amino acids long. CDR3 DNA: TGCGCCAGCAGCCCTAGACCTAGCGGGAGGGCAGATACGCAGTATTTT. Amino acid sequence: CASSPRPSGRADTQYF. Full variable domain (outside the CDR3, taken from reference TRBV5-1 and TRBJ2-3): KAGVTQTPRYLIKTRGQQVTLSCSPISGHRSVSWYQQTPGQGLQFLFEYFSETQRNKGNFPGRFSGRQFSNSRSEMNVSTLELGDSALYLCASSPRPSGRADTQYFGPGTRLTVL.

The rearrangement joins TRBV28 to TRBJ1-2; 8 positions agree with TRBD1. Germline CDR1 and CDR2: MDHEN and SYDVKM. This CDR3 region has 15 residues. Unmatched junction bases numbered 13, after V lost 5 bases and J lost 8 bases. The CDR3 loop reads CASSPGTGSVGGYTF. DNA of the CDR3: TGTGCCAGCAGTCCCGGGACAGGTTCGGTAGGGGGCTACACCTTC.

The rearrangement uses TRBV19 and TRBJ1-3; no clear D. The CDR3 loop spans 14 amino acids. The germline V gene has CDR1 LNHDA and CDR2 SQIVND (reference sequence). Trimming left V 5 bases short and J 2 bases short, with 10 bases between. CDR3 coding DNA: TGTGCCAGTAGTGTCTTCGAGGCTGGAAACACCATATATTTT. Encoded protein: CASSVFEAGNTIYF.

This chain joins TRBV21-1 and TRBJ2-7; the tabulated D call, TRBD1, remains unverified against the DNA. TRBV21-1 is shown as a pseudogene. This CDR3 spans 19 amino acids. The CDR3 nucleotides read TGTGCCAGCAGCCCGCCATTTGGGACAGGGCCCCTCTTTGGGGACGAGCAGTACTTC. Amino acid sequence: CASSPPFGTGPLFGDEQYF.

The chain has TRBV15 and TRBJ2-4, with 9 bases fitting TRBD1. The germline V gene has CDR1 LNHNV and CDR2 YYDKDF (reference sequence). The CDR3 contains 13 residues. The J segment lost 8 bases and the V segment lost 5 bases, leaving 4 bases of the junction unmatched. The CDR3 is CATSGQGIHIQYF. For the CDR3, the DNA is TGTGCCACCAGCGGACAGGGGATTCACATTCAGTACTTC.

The CDR3 DNA is TGTGCCAGCAGTGACTCGTTGAACACTGAAGCTTTCTTT. Encoded protein: CASSDSLNTEAFF. The J gene is TRBJ1-1, the V gene TRBV2, with D unclear. The germline CDR1 and CDR2 sequences are SNHLY and FYNNEI. The CDR3 runs 13 residues. V was shortened by 3 bases and J by 0 bases, with 5 bases between the two germline ends.

This rearrangement joins TRBV28 to TRBJ2-2; TRBD1 matches 9 bases. Germline CDR1 reads MDHEN; CDR2 reads SYDVKM. The CDR3 loop spans 15 amino acids. V shed 6 bases, J shed 6 bases, and the junction held 8 bases outside the gene matches. CDR3 sequence reads: CASRIPGTGPGELFF. The CDR3 DNA is TGTGCCAGCAGGATCCCCGGGACAGGGCCCGGGGAGCTGTTTTTT.

The chain is built from TRBV2 and TRBJ2-7; D is undetermined. Germline-derived CDR1 and CDR2 are SNHLY and FYNNEI. V shed 8 bases and J shed 2 bases, with 22 bases lying between them. The CDR3 consists of 16 residues. CDR3 DNA: TGTGCCAGCCATGATCTACGGGTTCAACCAACCTACGAGCAGTACTTC. Translation gives CASHDLRVQPTYEQYF.

The chain joins TRBV7-2 to TRBJ1-5; perhaps TRBD1 as D (5 bases). Germline CDR1 is SGHTA and CDR2 is FQGNSA. V dropped 4 bases and J dropped 7 bases, with 11 bases sitting between them. The CDR3 sequence is 13 residues long. The CDR3 sequence is CASSSPGNQPQHF. DNA of the CDR3: TGTGCCAGCAGCTCACCAGGGAACCAGCCCCAGCATTTT.

The chain links TRBV10-1 to TRBJ2-1; D possibly corresponds to TRBD2 (5 bases). Trimming took off 3 bases at V and 9 bases at J, with 12 bases between the two ends. The CDR3 contains 13 residues. Per the germline V gene, CDR1 is WNHNN and CDR2 is SYGVQD (reference sequence). The CDR3 DNA sequence: TGCGCCAGCAGTGACCGGGAAACAACTGAGCAGTTCTTC. Protein: CASSDRETTEQFF.

In DNA form, the CDR3 reads TGTGCCAGCAGGCCTAACAGGGGTGAAGCTTTCTTT. Its protein product is CASRPNRGEAFF. The J gene is TRBJ1-1, the V gene TRBV6-5; TRBD1 matches 7 bases. The V gene's germline CDR1 is MNHEY and CDR2 SVGAGI. The CDR3 loop spans 12 amino acids. V lost 6 bases, J lost 7 bases, and 5 bases stayed unmatched.

The rearrangement joins TRBV5-1 to TRBJ2-7; no reliable D call. The germline V gene has CDR1 SGHRS and CDR2 YFSETQ. This CDR3 contains 11 residues. V was clipped by 5 bases and J by 6 bases, with 9 bases between them. The CDR3 bases are TGCGCCAGCAGTCAGGTAGGCGAGCAGTACTTC. It encodes CASSQVGEQYF.

The V call is TRBV28, the J call TRBJ1-1, with 9 bases identical to TRBD1. This CDR3 spans 13 amino acids. Germline V gene lookup returns CDR1 MDHEN and CDR2 SYDVKM. Trimming at V came to 8 bases and at J to 6 bases, leaving 7 bases not matched to a gene. The CDR3 loop is CASLGQGPPEAFF. The CDR3 region has the DNA TGTGCCAGCCTAGGACAGGGGCCCCCTGAAGCTTTCTTT.

This clone was counted a few times. The chain has TRBV28 and TRBJ2-7; no clear D gene. Deletions cut 3 bases from V and 5 bases from J, with 17 bases between. The germline V gene has CDR1 MDHEN and CDR2 SYDVKM. The CDR3 length is 15 residues. CDR3 residues: CASSFSRRPLNEQYF. The CDR3 DNA reads as TGTGCCAGCAGTTTTAGCCGGCGCCCACTGAACGAGCAGTACTTC.